This TCR beta chain was captured in a study of Graves' ophthalmopathy and Graves' hyperthyroidism (dated by TCRdb to the late 2010s). Regarding the research as a whole: Peripheral blood was collected at initial diagnosis, before any treatment. The study used TCR beta repertoire signatures to distinguish Graves' ophthalmopathy from Graves' hyperthyroidism and to predict progression to ophthalmopathy. In total, 120 to 150 blood samples were TCR-sequenced: around 42 ophthalmopathy, some 75 hyperthyroidism and approximately 17 hyperthyroidism-to-ophthalmopathy patients. To explore V-J signatures that separate ophthalmopathy from hyperthyroidism, a discovery set of about a hundred patients was enrolled, consisting of approximately 45 with ophthalmopathy and around 57 with stable hyperthyroidism. An independent validation cohort comprised some 19 hyperthyroidism patients and 15 to 17 patients who later progressed from hyperthyroidism to ophthalmopathy. In 6 or 7 hyperthyroidism patients, T-cell repertoires of thyroid tissue and blood were compared. Following sampling, methimazole starting at 30 mg daily was administered to hyperthyroidism patients, and high-dose intravenous methylprednisolone was administered to ophthalmopathy patients. The roughly 91 discovery patients were randomly divided into training and test sets at a 7:3 ratio.

Patients with ophthalmopathy had moderately to severely active disease, with a Clinical Activity Score of 3 or more, a NOSPECS grade of 4 or more, and a disease duration of less than 3 months. Patients with other autoimmune diseases, uncontrolled infections, pregnancy or lactation were excluded. Diagnosis was based on clinical symptoms, serum thyroxine, TRAb, thyroid ultrasound and orbital computed tomography. PBMCs were isolated from 8 to 10 ml of fresh peripheral blood by Ficoll-Paque density gradient centrifugation. Total RNA was extracted using Trizol reagent, and RNA quality was checked on an Agilent 2100 Bioanalyzer. V and J are trimmed by 1 base and 4 bases, and the gene matches miss 2 bases of the junction. The cysteine opens and the phenylalanine closes a CDR3 of 15 amino acids. This entry keeps only the CDR3 DNA: 45 bases, framed from base 1. The CDR1 and CDR2 encoded by the germline V gene are MGHRA and YSYEKL.

In this sample, this clonotype turned up a few times. There is no known antigen for this receptor. No much larger clone exists at a distance of one base, and base qualities are not known. Overall study results and their limits: In cross-validation, the 13-signature model distinguished ophthalmopathy from stable hyperthyroidism with about 88% sensitivity and just under 84% specificity, and in the test set the corresponding values were roughly 80% and 76%. No statistical method was used to set the sample size in advance, and the investigators knew which group each participant was assigned to. In validation, the model predicted ophthalmopathy progression with less than 71% sensitivity and approximately 75% specificity; some 13 predicted patients were CT-confirmed with GO in a median of 6.5 months. Among expanded thyroid clonotypes with frequency above 0.001, most also showed up in blood, which suggests that blood repertoires may reflect the thyroid immune response.

TCR beta CDR3 regions were amplified from RNA transcripts for repertoire sequencing. HTBI primers and the Qiagen OneStep RT-PCR kit were used in a first-round RT-PCR, which was followed by a second-round multiplex PCR, size selection and purification. The libraries underwent paired-end sequencing with 100 bp reads on an Illumina HiSeq2000. The published analysis was carried out like this. SOAPnuke was used to process the reads, throwing out any read that had adapters, had uncalled bases, had a mean Phred below 15, or lacked an exact constant-primer or identifier match. COPE v1.2.5 was used to merge high-quality paired reads. Clonotypes were defined as unique nucleotide sequences and were aligned to IMGT TRB V, D and J references using MiTCR v1.1. The analysis was limited to V-J combinations with a frequency above 0.0001, which together covered 99.2% of the repertoires. A TCR clonal expansion and chaos score per V-J combination was defined as the ratio of F50 clonal expansion to chaos observed in the TCRdist matrix. Welch's t-statistics and random forest were used to reduce the features to 10 to 15 V-J combinations, which were then used as input to a naive Bayes classifier. The Morisita-Horn index was used to measure how similar the thyroid and blood repertoires were. TCRdb ran its own pipeline on the public reads, namely fastp trimming at Q25 and MiXCR clone calling, and kept in-frame beta chains. Entries that share a CDR3 protein sequence are merged under the most common genes and DNA. What appears here as the V and J calls and clone size reflects TCRdb's work, not the paper's. The sample yields around 470,000 distinct CDR3 sequences; 14% were counted once. About a tenth of the sample belongs to the ten largest clones.

In this chain, TRBV4-1 is recombined with TRBJ2-5, and TRBD2 matches 11 of the central bases. The sample consisted of blood. This TCR was recovered from a woman between 25 and 40 years old with Graves' ophthalmopathy. Donor details come from another sample of the same person, matched by shared clones. The CDR3 reads as follows: CASSQGLAGIETQYF. At the DNA level, the sequence is TGCGCCAGCAGCCAAGGACTAGCGGGGATAGAGACCCAGTACTTC.